This T cell receptor (beta chain) was sequenced during a study of blood T cells in healthy people across ages. With a J-beta primer mix and a sample-barcoded 5' primer, a second PCR ran roughly 7 to 11 cycles. TCRdb independently ran MiXCR on the 5' RACE reads; one entry per CDR3 protein. Here the sample spans some 920,000 distinct CDR3 sequences, roughly 50% being singletons. The sample consisted of blood. The sequence was obtained from a woman aged 55-70 years in good health.

CDR3 DNA sequence: TGTGCCATCAAACGACTAGCGAATTCCTACGAGCAGTACTTC. As protein: CAIKRLANSYEQYF. The chain recombines TRBV10-3 with TRBJ2-7; 8 positions match TRBD2. Trimming removed 7 bases from V and 1 base from J; junction bases left unmatched: 6. The CDR3 is 14 amino acids. Looked up from germline, CDR1 is ENHRY and CDR2 is SYGVKD.